A selection of T cell receptor beta chains follows, all from one sample in a study of CD8+ T cells in alopecia areata. Produced via immunoSEQ multiplex PCR; TCRdb's table is partial and in-frame only. The sample comprises over 85,000 clones, 35% to 45% of which are singletons, and about 0.79% rests with the top ten. The sequenced sample consisted of CD4+ T cells sorted from blood. These receptors originate from a human donor with alopecia areata. The CDR3 runs from the conserved cysteine through the conserved F or W. A D gene is named only where the DNA matches it firmly. Size values are once, few and many counts, or a class for expanded clones, and some rows have none.

J gene,V gene,D gene,clone size,CDR3 DNA,CDR3 protein
TRBJ2-2,TRBV29-1,NA,NA,TGCAGCGTTATCCAGGGCGGTGGCGGGGAGCTGTTTTTT,CSVIQGGGGELFF
TRBJ2-7,TRBV7-9,NA,NA,TGTGCCAGCAGCCGGGACGGATCCTACGAGCAGTACTTC,CASSRDGSYEQYF
TRBJ2-2,TRBV7-8,TRBD2,NA,TGTGCCAGCAGCTTATCCAGGACTAGGAACACCGGGGTGCTGTTTTTT,CASSLSRTRNTGVLFF
TRBJ2-1,TRBV19,TRBD2,NA,TGTGCCAGTAGTATCGTGGCGGGGGGGCAAAATGAGCAGTTCTTC,CASSIVAGGQNEQFF
TRBJ2-1,TRBV2,NA,few,TGTGCCAGCAGTTACACAAGAATTGAGCAGTTCTTC,CASSYTRIEQFF
TRBJ2-1,TRBV5-6,NA,NA,TGTGCCAGCAGCTGGGCTAGGCGGGTGGGGCAGTTCTTC,CASSWARRVGQFF
TRBJ2-3,TRBV30,NA,NA,TGTGCTTGGAGGGGTCGGGCCACAGATACGCAGTATTTT,CAWRGRATDTQYF
TRBJ1-2,TRBV7-2,NA,few,TGTGCCAGCAGCCCGTACCGGGAGGCCTCCTATGGCTACACCTTC,CASSPYREASYGYTF
TRBJ2-1,TRBV4-1,NA,NA,TGCGCCAGCAGTCGTTTCCAGTGGAGTGAGCAGTTCTTC,CASSRFQWSEQFF
TRBJ2-1,TRBV29-1,NA,few,TGCAGCGCCCAGTTAAGCGCCGCACATGAGCAGTTCTTC,CSAQLSAAHEQFF
TRBJ2-5,TRBV29-1,TRBD1,NA,TGCAGCGTTGATCCGGACAGGGCAGAGACCCAGTACTTC,CSVDPDRAETQYF
TRBJ2-1,TRBV29-1,TRBD2,NA,TGCAGCGTAGCTCGGTCGGGGGGGCCGGGGAATGAGCAGTTCTTC,CSVARSGGPGNEQFF
TRBJ2-7,TRBV7-9,NA,medium-sized,TGTGCCAGCAGCTTAGATGGGCTATACGAGCAGTACTTC,CASSLDGLYEQYF
TRBJ1-1,TRBV30,NA,NA,TGTGCCTGGAGGGTACAGGGGAACACTGAAGCTTTCTTT,CAWRVQGNTEAFF
TRBJ1-1,TRBV29-1,NA,once,TGCAGCGTTGAAGATTCGGGCAGGGTTGAAGCTTTCTTT,CSVEDSGRVEAFF
TRBJ1-5,TRBV4-1,NA,NA,TGCGCCAGCAGCCAAGCAACCTTGTATAGCAATCAGCCCCAGCATTTT,CASSQATLYSNQPQHF
TRBJ1-5,TRBV15,NA,NA,TGTGCCACCAGCAGAGATTTTTGGGGTCGGCAGCCCCAGCATTTT,CATSRDFWGRQPQHF
TRBJ1-5,TRBV28,NA,NA,TGTGCCAGCAGTCGCCGGACCCTGAATAGCAATCAGCCCCAGCATTTT,CASSRRTLNSNQPQHF
TRBJ2-5,TRBV11-1,NA,NA,TGTGCCAGCAGCCCACGTGGATCCTCAGAGACCCAGTACTTC,CASSPRGSSETQYF
TRBJ2-7,TRBV29-1,NA,NA,TGCAGCGTTAGAGGGTCCTACGAGCAGTACTTC,CSVRGSYEQYF
TRBJ2-2,TRBV7-2,NA,NA,TGTGCCAGCAGCGTCGGACCAAACACAAACGGGGAGCTGTTTTTT,CASSVGPNTNGELFF
TRBJ1-1,TRBV4-1,NA,few,TGCGCCAGCAGACGGTCCCCGACAGCTTTGAACACTGAAGCTTTCTTT,CASRRSPTALNTEAFF
TRBJ2-1,TRBV7-2,NA,few,TGTGCCAGCAGTCAAACTGAGAGTCAGTTCTTC,CASSQTESQFF
TRBJ2-5,TRBV29-1,TRBD1,NA,TGCAGCGTTGCCCGACAGGGGGTGGAGGAGACCCAGTACTTC,CSVARQGVEETQYF
TRBJ2-1,TRBV14,TRBD1,NA,TGTGCCAGCAGCTTCCGACAGGGGGTGAGGCTGAATGAGCAGTTCTTC,CASSFRQGVRLNEQFF
TRBJ1-1,TRBV29-1,NA,NA,TGCAGCGCCCGCCAGGGGAACACTGAAGCTTTCTTT,CSARQGNTEAFF
TRBJ1-2,TRBV9,NA,NA,TGTGCCAGCAGCGTAGCTGGACAGCCTCTCTATGGCTACACCTTC,CASSVAGQPLYGYTF
TRBJ2-7,TRBV2,NA,NA,TGTGCCAGTTCCGGGGCTTACGAGCAGTACTTC,CASSGAYEQYF
TRBJ2-5,TRBV2,TRBD1,NA,TGTGCCAGCAGTGCGAAGCGCGGGACAGGGGGATGGGAGACCCAGTACTTC,CASSAKRGTGGWETQYF
TRBJ2-3,TRBV29-1,NA,NA,TGCAGCGTTGTGGGGGACCTTAGCACAGATACGCAGTATTTT,CSVVGDLSTDTQYF
TRBJ1-2,TRBV5-6,NA,NA,TGTGCCAGCAGCTTAGATGGGCAGGACTATGGCTACACCTTC,CASSLDGQDYGYTF
TRBJ1-2,TRBV30,NA,NA,TGTGCCTGGAGTGGGGGAGGAGGTGGCTACACCTTC,CAWSGGGGGYTF
TRBJ2-2,TRBV2,NA,few,TGTGCCAGCAGTGAACAGGGACGGGAGCTGTTTTTT,CASSEQGRELFF
TRBJ2-1,TRBV27,NA,NA,TGTGCCAGCAGTCTAAGCAGGGGTTACAATGAGCAGTTCTTC,CASSLSRGYNEQFF
TRBJ1-2,TRBV11-2,TRBD1,few,TGTGCCAGCAGCTCGGACAGGGGTAACTATGGCTACACCTTC,CASSSDRGNYGYTF
TRBJ1-2,TRBV30,NA,NA,TGTGCCTGGAGTAAGGGCCCTTCGGGTGGCTACACCTTC,CAWSKGPSGGYTF
TRBJ2-5,TRBV7-9,NA,few,TGTGCCAGCAGCTTAGTGGAGACCCAGTACTTC,CASSLVETQYF
TRBJ2-2,TRBV29-1,TRBD1,few,TGCAGCGTTGTAGGACAGGACCTTACCGGGGAGCTGTTTTTT,CSVVGQDLTGELFF
TRBJ2-1,TRBV2,TRBD2,NA,TGTGCCAGCAGTGCACGGGGGGGACATGAACAGTTCTTC,CASSARGGHEQFF
TRBJ1-1,TRBV29-1,TRBD1,NA,TGCAGCGGCTCAGGGGGCATGAACACTGAAGCTTTCTTT,CSGSGGMNTEAFF
TRBJ2-7,TRBV27,NA,NA,TGTGCCACCTACGAGCAGTACTTC,CATYEQYF
TRBJ2-7,TRBV29-1,TRBD2,NA,TGCAGCGTGGAAGGGACTAGCGGGAGCCAGTACGAGCAGTACTTC,CSVEGTSGSQYEQYF
TRBJ2-1,TRBV20-1,NA,few,TGCAGTGCTAGAGATCAGCCGATGCAGTTCTTC,CSARDQPMQFF
TRBJ2-6,TRBV30,NA,NA,TGTGCCTTGGCAGTCTCTGGGGCCAACGTCCTGACTTTC,CALAVSGANVLTF
TRBJ1-2,TRBV6-5,NA,NA,TGTGCCAGCAGCCGTACCGCGATGCCTGGCTACACCTTC,CASSRTAMPGYTF